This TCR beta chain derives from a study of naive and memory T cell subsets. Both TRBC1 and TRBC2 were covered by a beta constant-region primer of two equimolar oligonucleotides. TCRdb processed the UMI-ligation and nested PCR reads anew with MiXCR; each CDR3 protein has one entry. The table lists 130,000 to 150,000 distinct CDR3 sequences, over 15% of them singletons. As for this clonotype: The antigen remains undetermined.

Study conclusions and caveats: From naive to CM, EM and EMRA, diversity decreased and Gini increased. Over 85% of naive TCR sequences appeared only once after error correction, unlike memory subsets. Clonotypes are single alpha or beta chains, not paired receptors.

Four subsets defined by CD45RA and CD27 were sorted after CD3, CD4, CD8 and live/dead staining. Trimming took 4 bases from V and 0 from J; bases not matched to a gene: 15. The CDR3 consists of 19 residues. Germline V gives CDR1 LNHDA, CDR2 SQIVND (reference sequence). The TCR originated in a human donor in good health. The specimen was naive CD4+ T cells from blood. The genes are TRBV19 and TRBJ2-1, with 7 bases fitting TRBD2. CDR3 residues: CASSTRGAGPFSSYNEQFF. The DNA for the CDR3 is TGTGCCAGTAGTACCCGGGGAGCGGGACCGTTTAGCTCCTACAATGAGCAGTTCTTC.